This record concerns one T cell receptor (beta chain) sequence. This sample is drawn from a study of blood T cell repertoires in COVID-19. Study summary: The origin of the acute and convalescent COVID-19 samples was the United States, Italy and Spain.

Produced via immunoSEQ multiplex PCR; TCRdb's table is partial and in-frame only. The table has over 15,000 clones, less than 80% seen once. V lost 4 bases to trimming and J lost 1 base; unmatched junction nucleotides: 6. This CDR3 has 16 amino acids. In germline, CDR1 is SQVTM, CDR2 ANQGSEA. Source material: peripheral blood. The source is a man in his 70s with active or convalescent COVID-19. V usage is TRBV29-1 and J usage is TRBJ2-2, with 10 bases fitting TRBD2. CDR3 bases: TGCAGCGTTGGGGGAAGACTAGCGGGGAACACCGGGGAGCTGTTTTTT. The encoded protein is CSVGGRLAGNTGELFF.